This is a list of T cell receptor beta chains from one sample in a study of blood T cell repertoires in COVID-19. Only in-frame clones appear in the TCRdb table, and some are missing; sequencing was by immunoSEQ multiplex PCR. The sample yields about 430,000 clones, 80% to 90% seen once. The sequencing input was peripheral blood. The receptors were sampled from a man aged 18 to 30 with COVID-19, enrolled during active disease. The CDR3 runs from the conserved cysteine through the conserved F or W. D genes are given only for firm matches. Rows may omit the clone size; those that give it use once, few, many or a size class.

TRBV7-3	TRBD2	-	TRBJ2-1	TGTGCCAGCAGCAAGGGGACTAGCGGGATCAATGAGCAGTTCTTC	CASSKGTSGINEQFF
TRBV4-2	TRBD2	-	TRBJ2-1	TGTGCCAGCAGCCGGACTGCTAGCGGGAGTCTTAATGAGCAGTTCTTC	CASSRTASGSLNEQFF
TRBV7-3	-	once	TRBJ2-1	TGTGCCAGCAGCCAATCCCCGATAACAGGGTATCGGTACAATGAGCAGTTCTTC	CASSQSPITGYRYNEQFF
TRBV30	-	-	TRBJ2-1	TGTGCCTGCCCCGCCGGAGACTACAATGAGCAGTTCTTC	CACPAGDYNEQFF
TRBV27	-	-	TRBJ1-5	TGTGCCAGCAGTTTAAGGGGTTATAGCAATCAGCCCCAGCATTTT	CASSLRGYSNQPQHF
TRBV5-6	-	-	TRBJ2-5	TGTGCCAGCAGCTTATGGGCGAAGGAGACCCAGTACTTC	CASSLWAKETQYF
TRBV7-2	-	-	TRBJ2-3	TGTGCCAGCAGCTTATGGCAGGGCAAGGATACGCAGTATTTT	CASSLWQGKDTQYF
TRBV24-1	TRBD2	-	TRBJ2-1	TGTGCCACCAGTGGATCCGGGACTAGTCAGCTCAATGAGCAGTTCTTC	CATSGSGTSQLNEQFF
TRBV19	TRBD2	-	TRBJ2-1	TGTGCCAGTAGTGTATTATCCGGAGGGCGGGGGGGTGTGAATGAGCAGTTCTTC	CASSVLSGGRGGVNEQFF
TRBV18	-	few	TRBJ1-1	TGTGCCAGCTCACCGTCCAGGGCGATGAACACTGAAGCTTTCTTT	CASSPSRAMNTEAFF
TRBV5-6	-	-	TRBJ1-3	TGTGCCAGCAGGGCGTATGGGGCCCGTGGAAACACCATATATTTT	CASRAYGARGNTIYF
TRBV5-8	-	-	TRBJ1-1	TGTGCCAGCAGCTACTCTTTAGGGACACCCAACACTGAAGCTTTCTTT	CASSYSLGTPNTEAFF
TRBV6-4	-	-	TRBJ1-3	TGTGCCAGCAGGCCTTGGGGTGGGAGTGGAAACACCATATATTTT	CASRPWGGSGNTIYF
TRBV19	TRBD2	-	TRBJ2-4	TGTGCCAGTAGTATAGTGGGGGGGAAAGCCAAAAACATTCAGTACTTC	CASSIVGGKAKNIQYF
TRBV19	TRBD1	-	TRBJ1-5	TGTGCCAGTAGTATAGAAACAGGGGGCTGGAATCAGCCCCAGCATTTT	CASSIETGGWNQPQHF
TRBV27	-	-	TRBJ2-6	TGTGCCAACCCTTTGGACAGCCTCTCTGGGGCCAACGTCCTGACTTTC	CANPLDSLSGANVLTF
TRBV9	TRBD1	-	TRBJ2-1	TGTGCCAGCAGCGTAGCAGGGGGCTCTTGGGATGAGCAGTTCTTC	CASSVAGGSWDEQFF
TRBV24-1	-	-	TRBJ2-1	TGTGCCACCAGTGATTCCTTACAGGGTCGATTTGAGCAGTTCTTC	CATSDSLQGRFEQFF
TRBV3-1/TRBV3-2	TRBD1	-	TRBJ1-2	TGTGCCAGCAGCCCTTTACAGGGGGCAGGGGGCTACACCTTC	CASSPLQGAGGYTF
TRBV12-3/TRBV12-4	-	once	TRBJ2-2	TGTGCCAGCGGACAAGGAAACACCGGGGAGCTGTTTTTT	CASGQGNTGELFF
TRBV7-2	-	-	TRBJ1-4	TGTGCCAGCAGCTTCCGGAGAGGAGAAAAACTGTTTTTT	CASSFRRGEKLFF
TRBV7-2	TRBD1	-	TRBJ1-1	TGTGCCAGCAGCGTTCAGGGGGCCCTACCTGAAGCTTTCTTT	CASSVQGALPEAFF
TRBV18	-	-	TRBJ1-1	TGTGCCAGCTCACCCGGGCGACGGGGGGTGAACACTGAAGCTTTCTTT	CASSPGRRGVNTEAFF
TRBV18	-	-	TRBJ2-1	TGTGCCAGCTCACCTTACGGGGATTACAATGAGCAGTTCTTC	CASSPYGDYNEQFF
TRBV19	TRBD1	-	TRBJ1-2	TGTGCCAGTAGTCGGGACAGGGAAAACTATGGCTACACCTTC	CASSRDRENYGYTF
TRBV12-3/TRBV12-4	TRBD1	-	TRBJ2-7	TGTGCCAGCAGCTTGGGGACAGGGCTCGAGCAGTACTTC	CASSLGTGLEQYF
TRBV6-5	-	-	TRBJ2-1	TGTGCCAGCATCGGCAGGGTCCCCTACAATGAGCAGTTCTTC	CASIGRVPYNEQFF
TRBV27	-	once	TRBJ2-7	TGTGCCAGCAGTCGTTCCGGCCTAGCCTACGAGCAGTACTTC	CASSRSGLAYEQYF
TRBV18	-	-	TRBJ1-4	TGTGCCAGCTCACCGACATCGGGGGGGAGTGAAAAACTGTTTTTT	CASSPTSGGSEKLFF
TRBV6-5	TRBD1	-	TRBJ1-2	TGTGCGGGGGGACAGACAAATTATGGCTACACCTTC	CAGGQTNYGYTF
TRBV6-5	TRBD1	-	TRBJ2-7	TGTGCCAGCGCCCGAGACAGGGGTTCTAGCGAGCAGTACTTC	CASARDRGSSEQYF
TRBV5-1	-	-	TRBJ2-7	TGCGCCAGCAGCTGGCGTACCGGGACACAATCCTACGAGCAGTACTTC	CASSWRTGTQSYEQYF
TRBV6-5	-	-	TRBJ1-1	TGTGCCAGCCAGGCCGTGAGGAACACTGAAGCTTTCTTT	CASQAVRNTEAFF
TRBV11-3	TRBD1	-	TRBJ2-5	TGTGCCAGCAGCCAAGGGGTGCGCACAGGGGAGGAGACCCAGTACTTC	CASSQGVRTGEETQYF
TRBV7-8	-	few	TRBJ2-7	TGTGCCAGCAGCTTATATGAGGTACGCGAGCAGTACTTC	CASSLYEVREQYF
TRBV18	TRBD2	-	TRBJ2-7	TGTGCCAGCTCACCCGCGGGGGAGGGCGAGCAGTACTTC	CASSPAGEGEQYF
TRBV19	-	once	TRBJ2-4	TGTGCCAGTAGCCAGGGGCGGCGAAACATTCAGTACTTC	CASSQGRRNIQYF
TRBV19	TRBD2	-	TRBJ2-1	TGTGCCAGTAAAACTAGCGGGAGTTTTAATGAGCAGTTCTTC	CASKTSGSFNEQFF
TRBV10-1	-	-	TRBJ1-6	TGCGCCAGCAGTGAATCTCGGGATTATAATTCACCCCTCCACTTT	CASSESRDYNSPLHF
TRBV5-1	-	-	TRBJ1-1	TGCGCCAGCAGCTTGGGGCAGTACCCCATGAACACTGAAGCTTTCTTT	CASSLGQYPMNTEAFF
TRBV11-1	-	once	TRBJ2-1	TGTGCCAGCAGCTTAGCCGCTTCTAGAGCCTATGAGCAGTTCTTC	CASSLAASRAYEQFF
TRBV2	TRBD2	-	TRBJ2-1	TGTGCCAGCCACCCGGGACTAGCGGGAGGGCTGATCAGCTCCTACAATGAGCAGTTCTTC	CASHPGLAGGLISSYNEQFF
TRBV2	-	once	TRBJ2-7	TGTGCCAGCACTTGGAGGAGCCAGACCTACGAGCAGTACTTC	CASTWRSQTYEQYF
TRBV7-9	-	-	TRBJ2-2	TGTGCCAGCAACCCCTACGCGCACACCGGGGAGCTGTTTTTT	CASNPYAHTGELFF
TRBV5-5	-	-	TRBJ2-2	TGTGCCAGCAGCTCGCAGACCGGGGAGCTGTTTTTT	CASSSQTGELFF
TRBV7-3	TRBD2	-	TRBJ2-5	TGTGCCAGCAGCGCAACGTCTGGACTAGCGGGACTAGAGACCCAGTACTTC	CASSATSGLAGLETQYF
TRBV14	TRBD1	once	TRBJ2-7	TGTGCCAGCAGCCAATACCGGGACAGGGGATACGAGCAGTACTTC	CASSQYRDRGYEQYF
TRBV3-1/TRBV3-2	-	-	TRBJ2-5	TGTGCCAGCAGCCATAGGGGGGAGACCCAGTACTTC	CASSHRGETQYF
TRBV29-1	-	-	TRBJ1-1	TGCAGCGTTGAGAACAGGTTAATCACTGAAGCTTTCTTT	CSVENRLITEAFF
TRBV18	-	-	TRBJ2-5	TGTGCCAGCTCACAGGGGGAGACCCAGTACTTC	CASSQGETQYF
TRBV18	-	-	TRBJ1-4	TGTGCCAGCTCACCGATGGCCCCAACTAATGAAAAACTGTTTTTT	CASSPMAPTNEKLFF
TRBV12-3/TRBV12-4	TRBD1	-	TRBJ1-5	TGTGCCAGCAGCATACAGGGGAATCAGCCCCAGCATTTT	CASSIQGNQPQHF
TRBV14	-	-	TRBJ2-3	TGTGCCAGCAGCCTCTGGGGCCTAGGGGGAGATACGCAGTATTTT	CASSLWGLGGDTQYF